The sequence of this TCR beta chain was determined in a study of graft-versus-host responses after intestinal transplantation listed by TCRdb under 2021. Concerning the study at large: The transplants that recipients received were multivisceral, liver-intestinal, or isolated intestinal. All recipients received anti-thymocyte globulin induction followed by maintenance tacrolimus and steroids for about three years. Bulk TCR-beta CDR3 sequencing was used to track graft-versus-host and host-versus-graft alloreactive T cell clones in the graft, circulation and bone marrow after intestinal transplantation. Alloreactive clones were identified by sequencing pre-transplant mixed lymphocyte reaction products and comparing them with unstimulated pre-transplant donor and recipient T cells. The cohort enrolled 24 intestinal transplant recipients, one of whom was a retransplant, and a few patients without pretransplant specimens were excluded. A peak of at least 4% donor T cells among recipient peripheral blood mononuclear cells was the definition used for donor T cell macrochimerism. Samples from a few later patients were sequenced in-house on an Illumina MiSeq with MiXCR processing rather than by the commercial service. Results the study describes overall, beyond this receptor: High GvH to HvG T cell clonal ratios were observed in the allografts of patients with donor T cell macrochimerism. GvH clones were detected in recipient bone marrow, and some of these GvH clones were observed earlier in ileal mucosa or blood, consistent with an intestinal mucosal origin. The relatively low number and heterogeneity of intestinal transplant patients limited the conclusions. Early after transplant, peak levels of circulating GvH clones were associated with declines in HvG clones.

A note on this clone: It lacks a known antigen. The sample holds no much larger clone one base away, and base qualities are not on file.

The method was the immunoSEQ multiplex PCR assay. For most patients, genomic DNA was isolated with the Qiagen DNeasy Blood and Tissue Kit and shipped frozen to Adaptive Biotechnologies for TCR sequencing. High-throughput TCR-beta CDR3 sequencing of genomic DNA from most patients was performed by Adaptive Biotechnologies. Concerning the study's data processing: TCR sequencing data for roughly 18 patients were retrieved from Adaptive's ImmunoSEQ software; a few other patients were processed with MiXCR and VDJtools. To correct CD4 versus CD8 sorting errors, sequences present in both subsets at a frequency ratio below 5:1 were removed. CDR3 nucleotide sequences shared between donor and recipient were removed because their origin could not be assigned. To be classed as alloreactive, a clone needed at least 2-fold expansion over unstimulated cells and a minimum CFSE-low frequency of 0.002% (template counts) or 0.001% (read counts). Mappable clones were those detected in sequenced pre-transplant spleen, lymph node, or MLR CFSE-low populations of the donor or recipient. The cumulative frequency of alloreactive clones was calculated as a percentage of all sequences, weighted by copy number. As stored in TCRdb, this immuneACCESS dataset retains in-frame rearrangements with V and J assigned. A fraction of the clones does not appear; measured against another copy, unresolved V genes explain less than half of the discrepancy, and the remainder lacks a known reason. That table is the source of V, J and clone size, and D and trimming were worked out from the DNA. The sample yields 28,000 or so clones; about 80% were counted once. Around a fifth of the sample lies in the top ten.

The time point label, read with the paper, signifies: cells obtained before transplantation from donor or recipient. CD3+CD4+ and CD3+CD8+ populations were FACS-sorted from unstimulated pre-transplant donor and recipient cells taken from spleen or lymph nodes. The sequence was collected from a human donor who received an intestinal transplant. Sample: unstimulated CD8+ T cells sorted from spleen or lymph node cells, taken before intestinal transplant.

The bases are TGTGCCAGCAGTTCCCCTCCTTTAGCGGGAGGGCCCTACGAGCAGTACTTC. Its protein reads: CASSSPPLAGGPYEQYF. This chain is built from TRBV28 and TRBJ2-7; 11 bases in between match TRBD2. V loses 4 bases at its end and J loses 2 bases; junction bases beyond the gene matches: 10. The germline V gene supplies CDR1 MDHEN and CDR2 SYDVKM. There are 17 amino acids in the CDR3, from cysteine to phenylalanine inclusive. CDR3 DNA only is kept here, 51 bases in frame from base 1.